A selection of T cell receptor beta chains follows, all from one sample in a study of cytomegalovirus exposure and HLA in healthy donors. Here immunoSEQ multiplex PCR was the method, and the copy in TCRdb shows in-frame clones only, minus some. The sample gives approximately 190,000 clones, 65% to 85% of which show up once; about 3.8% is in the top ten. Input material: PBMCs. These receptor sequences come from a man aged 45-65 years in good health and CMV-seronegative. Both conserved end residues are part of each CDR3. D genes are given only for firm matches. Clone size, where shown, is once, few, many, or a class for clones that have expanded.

cdr3_nt: TGCACCAGCAGCCTCCCTGGGCAGAACACTGAAGCTTTCTTT
cdr3_aa: CTSSLPGQNTEAFF
d_call: -
j_call: TRBJ1-1
clone_size: -
v_call: TRBV1

cdr3_nt: TGTGCCAGCAGCTTAGGCGGGCTTAGTGGCTACACCTTC
cdr3_aa: CASSLGGLSGYTF
d_call: -
j_call: TRBJ1-2
clone_size: -
v_call: TRBV7-2

cdr3_nt: TGTGCCAGCAGCGTAGAGGGGCGGGGGGGCACAGATACGCAGTATTTT
cdr3_aa: CASSVEGRGGTDTQYF
d_call: TRBD2
j_call: TRBJ2-3
clone_size: -
v_call: TRBV9

cdr3_nt: TGCGCCAGCAGCTCCCAAACGAAAGGGAGGGACACTGAAGCTTTCTTT
cdr3_aa: CASSSQTKGRDTEAFF
d_call: -
j_call: TRBJ1-1
clone_size: -
v_call: TRBV5-1

cdr3_nt: TGTGCCAGCAACCCGACAGGGGACCAGCAAGAGACCCAGTACTTC
cdr3_aa: CASNPTGDQQETQYF
d_call: TRBD1
j_call: TRBJ2-5
clone_size: -
v_call: TRBV5-8

cdr3_nt: TGCGCCAGCAGCCAACGGGGGAGAGAGACCCAGTACTTC
cdr3_aa: CASSQRGRETQYF
d_call: -
j_call: TRBJ2-5
clone_size: -
v_call: TRBV4-1

cdr3_nt: TGTGCCAGCAGTCCCCCGGGGAGGGAGACTACTAATTCACCCCTCCACTTT
cdr3_aa: CASSPPGRETTNSPLHF
d_call: -
j_call: TRBJ1-6
clone_size: -
v_call: TRBV27

cdr3_nt: TGTGCCAGCAGCTTACGCCGGGGGGGCGGTACCGGGGAGCTGTTTTTT
cdr3_aa: CASSLRRGGGTGELFF
d_call: TRBD2
j_call: TRBJ2-2
clone_size: -
v_call: TRBV7-3

cdr3_nt: TGCGCCAGCAGCCAAGAGACAGGGGGCGAGCTGTTTTTT
cdr3_aa: CASSQETGGELFF
d_call: TRBD1
j_call: TRBJ2-2
clone_size: few
v_call: TRBV4-3

cdr3_nt: TGTGCCAGCAGCCAGGTACAGGGGGCCAATGAGCAGTTCTTC
cdr3_aa: CASSQVQGANEQFF
d_call: TRBD1
j_call: TRBJ2-1
clone_size: -
v_call: TRBV11-3

cdr3_nt: TGTGCTAGTGGTCGACAGGGAAGCTCCTATAATTCACCCCTCCACTTT
cdr3_aa: CASGRQGSSYNSPLHF
d_call: TRBD1
j_call: TRBJ1-6
clone_size: -
v_call: TRBV12-5

cdr3_nt: TGCAGCGTTCAGGGAGGGGGCACAGATACGCAGTATTTT
cdr3_aa: CSVQGGGTDTQYF
d_call: TRBD2
j_call: TRBJ2-3
clone_size: -
v_call: TRBV29-1

cdr3_nt: TGTGCCACCAGCAGGTTAATTCTCGATGAAAAACTGTTTTTT
cdr3_aa: CATSRLILDEKLFF
d_call: -
j_call: TRBJ1-4
clone_size: -
v_call: TRBV15

cdr3_nt: TGTGCCAGCAGTTACATACAGGGTCCCTCTGGCTACACCTTC
cdr3_aa: CASSYIQGPSGYTF
d_call: -
j_call: TRBJ1-2
clone_size: few
v_call: TRBV6-5

cdr3_nt: TGTGCCAGCAGCGAAATCGGGACAGGCTATGGCTACACCTTC
cdr3_aa: CASSEIGTGYGYTF
d_call: TRBD1
j_call: TRBJ1-2
clone_size: -
v_call: TRBV7-8

cdr3_nt: TGCAGCGTGGGGACATCGTTGAACACTGAAGCTTTCTTT
cdr3_aa: CSVGTSLNTEAFF
d_call: -
j_call: TRBJ1-1
clone_size: -
v_call: TRBV29-1

cdr3_nt: TGTGCCAGCAGCCAAGATCGGCGCGGCGGAAGCGAAAAACTGTTTTTT
cdr3_aa: CASSQDRRGGSEKLFF
d_call: -
j_call: TRBJ1-4
clone_size: -
v_call: TRBV14

cdr3_nt: TGTGCCAGCAGTGAGTCGGTTAACTATGGCTACACCTTC
cdr3_aa: CASSESVNYGYTF
d_call: -
j_call: TRBJ1-2
clone_size: -
v_call: TRBV25-1

cdr3_nt: TGTGCCAGCATTGAGGGGGGCACAGATACGCAGTATTTT
cdr3_aa: CASIEGGTDTQYF
d_call: -
j_call: TRBJ2-3
clone_size: -
v_call: TRBV27

cdr3_nt: TGTGCCAGCAGCTTATCAACAGCCAATGAGCAGTTCTTC
cdr3_aa: CASSLSTANEQFF
d_call: -
j_call: TRBJ2-1
clone_size: -
v_call: TRBV7-2

cdr3_nt: TGTGCCAGCAGGGCAACAGGGGTTGGCCAGCCCCAGCATTTT
cdr3_aa: CASRATGVGQPQHF
d_call: TRBD1
j_call: TRBJ1-5
clone_size: -
v_call: TRBV6-5

cdr3_nt: TGCGCCAGCAGCCTGATGGGACAGAATGAGCAGTTCTTC
cdr3_aa: CASSLMGQNEQFF
d_call: TRBD1
j_call: TRBJ2-1
clone_size: -
v_call: TRBV5-1

cdr3_nt: TGCGCCAGCAGCGCGGGACAGGGACTCTATGGCTACACCTTC
cdr3_aa: CASSAGQGLYGYTF
d_call: TRBD1
j_call: TRBJ1-2
clone_size: -
v_call: TRBV4-1

cdr3_nt: TGCAGTGCTCCAGGGGGTGTTGTAGCTTTCTTT
cdr3_aa: CSAPGGVVAFF
d_call: TRBD1
j_call: TRBJ1-1
clone_size: -
v_call: TRBV20-1

cdr3_nt: TGCGCCAGCAGCTTGGTTCTGTCGAACACCGGGGAGCTGTTTTTT
cdr3_aa: CASSLVLSNTGELFF
d_call: -
j_call: TRBJ2-2
clone_size: -
v_call: TRBV5-1

cdr3_nt: TGCGCCAGCAGCCGACTTTACACCGGGGAGCTGTTTTTT
cdr3_aa: CASSRLYTGELFF
d_call: -
j_call: TRBJ2-2
clone_size: -
v_call: TRBV5-1

cdr3_nt: TGTGCCATCGGCGGGGGGGGTGAAAAACTGTTTTTT
cdr3_aa: CAIGGGGEKLFF
d_call: -
j_call: TRBJ1-4
clone_size: -
v_call: TRBV10-3

cdr3_nt: TGCGCCAGCAGTGATAGCGGCAGGGGGGACACAGATACGCAGTATTTT
cdr3_aa: CASSDSGRGDTDTQYF
d_call: -
j_call: TRBJ2-3
clone_size: -
v_call: TRBV10-1

cdr3_nt: TGTGCCAGTAGTGAGACCCCGGCGGGAAAACAGCCCCAGCATTTT
cdr3_aa: CASSETPAGKQPQHF
d_call: -
j_call: TRBJ1-5
clone_size: -
v_call: TRBV19

cdr3_nt: TGTGCCAGCAGTTACAGGGACAGGGGGGACTATGGCTACACCTTC
cdr3_aa: CASSYRDRGDYGYTF
d_call: TRBD1
j_call: TRBJ1-2
clone_size: -
v_call: TRBV6-9

cdr3_nt: TGCAGCGCTTTGGGGACTAGCGGGGGGGCCTTATACGAGCAGTACTTC
cdr3_aa: CSALGTSGGALYEQYF
d_call: TRBD2
j_call: TRBJ2-7
clone_size: few
v_call: TRBV29-1

cdr3_nt: TGTGCCAGCAGCTCGATGGACACTTACAATGAGCAGTTCTTC
cdr3_aa: CASSSMDTYNEQFF
d_call: -
j_call: TRBJ2-1
clone_size: -
v_call: TRBV7-3

cdr3_nt: TGTGCCATCAGTGAGTCGCACAGGGGTTACAATCAGCCCCAGCATTTT
cdr3_aa: CAISESHRGYNQPQHF
d_call: TRBD1
j_call: TRBJ1-5
clone_size: -
v_call: TRBV10-3

cdr3_nt: TGCGCCAGCAGTGCTGCCGGGACAGGTCGCTACGAGCAGTACTTC
cdr3_aa: CASSAAGTGRYEQYF
d_call: TRBD1
j_call: TRBJ2-7
clone_size: -
v_call: TRBV10-1

cdr3_nt: TGTGCCAGCAGCTTCACCTGGCGGGAGACCCAGTACTTC
cdr3_aa: CASSFTWRETQYF
d_call: -
j_call: TRBJ2-5
clone_size: -
v_call: TRBV7-2